The source of this T cell receptor (beta chain) is a study of T cells after yellow fever vaccination. The count of this clonotype is one. The V gene lost 4 bases and the J gene lost 0 bases, with 7 bases spanning the gap. There are 13 residues in the CDR3. From germline, CDR1 is DFQATT and CDR2 SNEGSKA (reference sequence). TCRdb re-called the 5' RACE reads with MiXCR, one entry per CDR3 protein. The sample includes 450,000 to 550,000 distinct CDR3 sequences, roughly a fifth of them seen just once. The TCR comes from a man aged 25 to 40 who received the YFV17D yellow fever vaccine. Sequencing was performed on PBMCs, taken 15 days after the yellow fever booster vaccination. The chain couples TRBV20-1 to TRBJ1-5; D gene unclear. In DNA, the CDR3 is TGCAGTGCTACAGCATATAGCAATCAGCCCCAGCATTTT. Protein sequence: CSATAYSNQPQHF.